Reported below is one TCR beta chain. This clonotype was counted many times. Its antigen target is currently unknown. One end of the junction varies from germline; a read error may be responsible. Libraries of naive CD8 T cells were built from around 20,000 to 1,000,000 sorted cells, with 10%, 30% or 50% of the purified RNA used. Naive CD8 T cells, defined as CD8+CD4-CCR7+CD45RA+, were FACS-sorted into RLT Plus buffer on a BD FACSAria II. Detection sensitivity was tested by spiking Jurkat RNA equal to approximately 9 TCR copies' worth into samples containing roughly 19,000-1,100,000 naive CD8 T cells. Enrichment of CD8 T cells was done with RosetteSep CD8+ T Cell Enrichment Cocktail plus Ficoll-Paque, and ACK red cell lysis came afterward. These data are taken from a study of molecular identifiers for immune sequencing clone quantification (dated by TCRdb to the late 2010s). Describing the broader study: For a replicate experiment, RNA from roughly 20,000 or 100,000 naive CD8 T cells was divided into five aliquots, of which four were sequenced. The study was a methods study using CD8 T cells to benchmark molecular-identifier clustering-based TCR repertoire sequencing (MIDCIRS) and TCR RNA copy counting. The full study reports these points: Highly expanded clone sizes could be underestimated if identical TCR molecules share a barcode. A single cell's worth of spiked-in Jurkat TCR RNA was reported detectable even among one million naive CD8 T cells. In CMV-specific effector cells, over 99% of molecules were held by clones above 20 RNA copies, whereas under 1% of molecules were held by such clones in naive cells. When barcode sub-clustering was not used, chimeric consensus sequences inflated TCR diversity, with chimeras reaching as high as 47%. The naive libraries included spiked-in Jurkat TCR RNA (under eleven copies' worth), and this Jurkat TCR RNA is not part of the donor repertoire. About 3 recovered TCR RNA copies per cell were obtained by modeling, versus about ten by digital PCR, implying a capture efficiency of roughly 32%.

To prepare the library, PCR was applied. Instrument used: Illumina HiSeq 4000. Preparation of bulk TCR libraries followed a previously described approach, with the TCR primers listed in Table S5. Purification of total RNA was performed with the Qiagen AllPrep DNA/RNA kit. Before analysis, reads from multiple sequencing runs of the same library were pooled. In the paper's pipeline: Only reads with exact TCR constant sequence were kept, trimmed to 150 nt, and grouped by their 12-nt molecular barcodes. Reads in each barcode group were sub-clustered using a 15% Levenshtein threshold, and a quality-weighted consensus sequence was built for each RNA molecule. Non-functional sequences were filtered out, along with any lower-count sequence sitting one edit away from another sequence. Barcode sub-clusters with fewer than 20% of the maximum read count were removed, based on fitting two negative binomial distributions. The public reads were reanalyzed by TCRdb: fastp trimming at Q25, MiXCR alignment, in-frame beta chains only. Every CDR3 protein is listed once, alongside the most common genes and DNA of its rows. TCRdb, not the authors, supplied the V and J calls. This sample has 300,000 to 400,000 distinct CDR3 sequences in its table, and roughly a fifth of those were observed once. The ten largest clones represent approximately 0.8% of the sample.

There are 17 amino acids in the CDR3, from cysteine to phenylalanine inclusive. Only CDR3 DNA is held: 51 bases, read in frame from base 1. Via the germline V gene, CDR1 is SGHDT and CDR2 YYEEEE. The receptor was derived from a human donor in good health. Some libraries in this study had Jurkat cell RNA spiked in. The chain employs TRBV5-6 and TRBJ2-3; matching of 6 bases hints at TRBD2 as the D gene. Sequencing was performed on naive CD8+ T cells from blood, with Jurkat cell RNA spiked in. This specimen's cell subset or site label, per the study, means: FACS-sorted CD8+CD4-CCR7+CD45RA+ naive T cells. The CDR3 sequence is CASSTSATGVDTDAQYF. The nucleotide sequence is given as TGTGCCAGCAGCACGTCGGCGACGGGAGTAGATACAGATGCGCAGTATTTT.